Below are 15 T cell receptor beta chains sequenced from a single sample in a study of T-cell memory formation after mild COVID-19. MiXCR was run by TCRdb on the 5' RACE reads, yielding one entry per CDR3 protein. The sample has 580,000 or so distinct CDR3 sequences, 15% to 20% seen once. Sequencing input: PBMCs or a T cell subset sorted from them (not recorded which). The source of these receptors is an adult woman who had mild COVID-19 (a few samples of this study predate the infection). Cell type and time point are not known.

The chain uses TRBV6-2 or TRBV6-3 and TRBJ1-2, with no clear D. The CDR3 is made up of 16 amino acids. Per germline, CDR1 MNHEY and CDR2 SVGEGT. V gave up 0 bases and J gave up 4 bases, with 15 bases separating them. The CDR3 DNA reads as TGTGCCAGCAGTTACTCGACTCTCTGGATGGGCTATGGCTACACCTTC. Amino acid sequence: CASSYSTLWMGYGYTF.

A few counts support this clonotype. The V gene is TRBV6-5, the J gene TRBJ1-2; D is ambiguous. Trimming pared 5 bases from V and 6 bases from J, leaving 13 bases between. This CDR3 has 13 residues. Germline-derived CDR1 and CDR2 are MNHEY and SVGAGI. Written as DNA, the CDR3 is TGTGCCAGCAGTCTACAGAAGAAGAATGGCTACACCTTC. It specifies CASSLQKKNGYTF.

This clonotype has only a few counts. This sequence joins TRBV14 and TRBJ2-1, with D possibly matching TRBD1 (6 bases). The CDR3 contains 11 residues. The germline CDR1 and CDR2 sequences are SGHDN and FVKESK. Trimming stripped 6 bases from V and 11 bases from J, with 11 bases between. CDR3 sequence reads: CASRAQGKQFF. CDR3 coding DNA: TGTGCCAGCAGGGCACAGGGCAAGCAGTTCTTC.

In this sample, this clonotype turned up a few times. This chain joins TRBV29-1 and TRBJ1-1, with D possibly TRBD1 on 5 matching bases. CDR3 length: 14 residues. The V gene's germline CDR1 is SQVTM and CDR2 ANQGSEA. Trimming took 4 bases from V and 8 from J, leaving 20 bases between them. The CDR3 region is CSVVTGWGGLEAFF. The CDR3 coding sequence is TGCAGCGTTGTCACCGGGTGGGGCGGGTTAGAAGCTTTCTTT.

This clonotype has more than one count but fewer than ten. The chain carries TRBV2 and TRBJ2-1; D uncertain. Trimming left V 7 bases short and J 6 bases short, with 10 bases between. The CDR3 totals 12 residues. In germline, CDR1 is SNHLY, CDR2 FYNNEI. CDR3 DNA: TGTGCCAGCACCTTCGGCGCCAATGAGCAGTTCTTC. The encoded protein is CASTFGANEQFF.

The chain uses TRBV5-1 and TRBJ2-3; a possible D gene is TRBD2 (7 bases). Trimming removed 0 bases from V and 7 bases from J, with 15 bases in between. The CDR3 contains 15 residues. Germline CDR1 is SGHRS and CDR2 is YFSETQ. This CDR3 is CASSLADRGANTQYF. CDR3 DNA: TGCGCCAGCAGCTTGGCTGACCGGGGGGCGAATACGCAGTATTTT.

This clonotype was recorded a few times. V is TRBV20-1 and J is TRBJ1-6, with D unclear. V was cut by 5 bases and J by 8 bases, with 1 base left in between. There are 9 residues in the CDR3. Germline V CDR1 and CDR2: DFQATT, SNEGSKA (reference sequence). The CDR3 DNA reads as TGCAGTGCTCATTCACCCCTCCACTTT. Its translation: CSAHSPLHF.

The chain uses TRBV28 and TRBJ1-6; no definite D call. V was shortened by 7 bases and J by 0 bases, with 10 bases between the two germline ends. Germline V gene sequence: CDR1 MDHEN, CDR2 SYDVKM. CDR3 length: 15 amino acids. Here the CDR3 reads CASKGESSYNSPLHF. CDR3 nucleotides: TGTGCCAGCAAAGGAGAGAGCTCCTATAATTCACCCCTCCACTTT.

This clonotype was observed a few times. The chain uses TRBV3-1 and TRBJ2-3, with a weak D call TRBD2 (5 bases). V was pared by 2 bases and J by 4 bases, with 10 bases between. CDR3 length: 14 amino acids. CDR1 is LGHDT and CDR2 is YNNKEL in the germline V gene (reference sequence). CDR3 sequence reads: CASSQLLGADTQYF. Written as DNA, the CDR3 is TGTGCCAGCAGCCAATTACTAGGTGCAGATACGCAGTATTTT.

This clonotype was counted a few times. The V and J genes are TRBV10-3 and TRBJ2-3; D remains unclear. With 3 bases removed from V and 2 bases from J, the gap between germline ends came to 6 bases. Germline CDR1 ENHRY, CDR2 SYGVKD. The CDR3 runs 13 residues. CDR3 in DNA: TGTGCCATCAGTGAAATAGTCACAGATACGCAGTATTTT. Its translation: CAISEIVTDTQYF.

This clonotype was observed a handful of times. The V gene is TRBV12-3 or TRBV12-4, the J gene TRBJ1-5, with D possibly matching TRBD1 (5 bases). The CDR3 covers 14 residues. Trimming left V 8 bases short and J 5 bases short, with 16 bases between. CDR3: CASSHYEGYQPQHF. CDR3 bases: TGTGCCAGCTCCCACTACGAGGGGTATCAGCCCCAGCATTTT.

In this sample, this clonotype turned up a few times. J is TRBJ1-1 and V is TRBV9; no definite D call. CDR1 is SGDLS, CDR2 YYNGEE, per germline. V was clipped by 0 bases and J by 0 bases, with 15 bases between them. The length of the CDR3 is 17 residues. The chain's CDR3 is CASSVDSPSDMNTEAFF. CDR3 sequence (DNA): TGTGCCAGCAGCGTAGATTCGCCCAGCGACATGAACACTGAAGCTTTCTTT.

This clonotype turned up a few times. The chain has TRBV5-1 and TRBJ1-1, with TRBD1 matching 10 bases. CDR3 length: 15 residues. With V trimmed by 1 base and J by 5 bases, 5 bases remained unmatched. Germline lookup yields CDR1 SGHRS and CDR2 YFSETQ. CDR3: CASSLPRDRGTEAFF. The CDR3 coding sequence is TGCGCCAGCAGCTTGCCCCGGGACAGGGGAACTGAAGCTTTCTTT.

The J gene is TRBJ2-1, the V gene TRBV27; D gene ambiguous. The CDR3 covers 13 residues. Trimming took off 7 bases at V and 9 bases at J, with 16 bases between the two ends. Germline loops: CDR1 MNHEY, CDR2 SMNVEV (reference sequence). The CDR3 loop reads CASTNPRRTEQFF. In DNA, the CDR3 is TGTGCCAGCACCAACCCTAGAAGGACTGAGCAGTTCTTC.

There are a few counts of this clonotype. The chain employs TRBV5-1 and TRBJ1-2, with 11 nucleotides matching TRBD1. Looked up from germline, CDR1 is SGHRS and CDR2 is YFSETQ. With 4 bases clipped from V and 5 bases from J, the junction kept 10 bases outside the gene matches. The CDR3 totals 16 residues. CDR3 DNA sequence: TGCGCCAGCAGCCAAGGGACAGGGGGATATCTATATGGCTACACCTTC. Protein sequence: CASSQGTGGYLYGYTF. The variable domain in full, with the rest retrieved from reference TRBV5-1 and TRBJ1-2, is KAGVTQTPRYLIKTRGQQVTLSCSPISGHRSVSWYQQTPGQGLQFLFEYFSETQRNKGNFPGRFSGRQFSNSRSEMNVSTLELGDSALYLCASSQGTGGYLYGYTFGSGTRLTVV.